This T cell receptor (beta chain) emerged from a study of blood T cell repertoires in COVID-19. Turning to the study itself: Spain, Italy and the United States supplied samples that represented acute and convalescent COVID-19.

Only in-frame clones appear in the TCRdb table, and some are missing; sequencing was by immunoSEQ multiplex PCR. The sample has tens of thousands of clones; roughly 88% are singletons. Looked up from germline, CDR1 is GTSNPN and CDR2 is SVGIG (reference sequence). CDR3 length equals 14 residues. The V and J ends lost 3 bases and 3 bases, in that order; junction bases with no gene match: 7. V is TRBV30 and J is TRBJ2-7, with 8 nucleotides matching TRBD2. This receptor was identified in an elderly woman with COVID-19, enrolled during active disease. Sequencing was done on a sample of peripheral blood. This CDR3 is CAWRRGDIIYEQYF. The CDR3 nucleotides read TGTGCCTGGAGGCGGGGGGACATTATCTACGAGCAGTACTTC.